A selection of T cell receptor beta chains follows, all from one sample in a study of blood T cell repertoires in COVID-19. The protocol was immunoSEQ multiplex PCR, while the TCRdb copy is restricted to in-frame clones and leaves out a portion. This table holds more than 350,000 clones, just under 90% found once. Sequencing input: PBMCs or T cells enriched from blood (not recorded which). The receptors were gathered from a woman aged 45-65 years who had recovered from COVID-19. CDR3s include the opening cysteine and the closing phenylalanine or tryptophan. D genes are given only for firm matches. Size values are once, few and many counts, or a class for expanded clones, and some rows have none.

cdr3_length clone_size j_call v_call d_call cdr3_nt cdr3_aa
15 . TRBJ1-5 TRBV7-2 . TGTGCCAGCAGCCCCTCCGACAGGTGGAATCAGCCCCAGCATTTT CASSPSDRWNQPQHF
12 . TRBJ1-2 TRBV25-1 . TGTGCCAGCAGTGGAGGGCCCCTGGGCTACACCTTC CASSGGPLGYTF
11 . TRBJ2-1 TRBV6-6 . TGTGCCAGCAGTTATTATGTTGAGCAGTTCTTC CASSYYVEQFF
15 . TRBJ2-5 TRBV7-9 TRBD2 TGTGCCAGCAGCTTTCGACTAGCGCGGGAGGAGACCCAGTACTTC CASSFRLAREETQYF
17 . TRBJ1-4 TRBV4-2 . TGTGCCAGCAGCCAAGGAGGAAACAAAAAAACTAATGAAAAACTGTTTTTT CASSQGGNKKTNEKLFF
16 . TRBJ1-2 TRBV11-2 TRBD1 TGTGCCAGCAGCCGACGGGGGACAGGACCGACCTATGGCTACACCTTC CASSRRGTGPTYGYTF
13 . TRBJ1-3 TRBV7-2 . TGTGCCAGCAGCTTAGTTCTTGGAAACACCATATATTTT CASSLVLGNTIYF
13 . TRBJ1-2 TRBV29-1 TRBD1 TGCAGCGTGCTGGGACAGGGCCCCTGGGGCTACACCTTC CSVLGQGPWGYTF
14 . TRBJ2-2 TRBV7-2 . TGTGCCAGCAGCTCCCTAGGCGACACCGGGGAGCTGTTTTTT CASSSLGDTGELFF
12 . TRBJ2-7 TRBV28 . TGTGCCAGCAGTTTATCGGGGAGCGAGCAGTACTTC CASSLSGSEQYF
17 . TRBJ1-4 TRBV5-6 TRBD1 TGTGCCAGCAGCCTACAGGGGGCTAAGGCAACTAATGAAAAACTGTTTTTT CASSLQGAKATNEKLFF
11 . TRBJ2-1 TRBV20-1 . TGCAGTGCTTCTGCCTACAATGAGCAGTTCTTC CSASAYNEQFF
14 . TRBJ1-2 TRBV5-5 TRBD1 TGTGCCAGCAGCTCAGACAGGGAGGCCTATGGCTACACCTTC CASSSDREAYGYTF
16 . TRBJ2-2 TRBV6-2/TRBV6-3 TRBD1 TGTGCCAGCAGTTACTCCCGGACAGGGAACACCGGGGAGCTGTTTTTT CASSYSRTGNTGELFF
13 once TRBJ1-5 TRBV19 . TGTGCCAGTAGTATAGAGTCCCGGCAGCCCCAGCATTTT CASSIESRQPQHF
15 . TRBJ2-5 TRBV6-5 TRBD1 TGTGCCAGCAGAACCGGACAGGCGAAACAAGAGACCCAGTACTTC CASRTGQAKQETQYF
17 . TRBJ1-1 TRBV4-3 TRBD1 TGCGCCAGCAGCCTGGGGACAGGCTTCTTCATGAACACTGAAGCTTTCTTT CASSLGTGFFMNTEAFF
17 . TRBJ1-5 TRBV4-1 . TGCGCCAGCAGCCAAGTTATAGGGGATCGGAGCAATCAGCCCCAGCATTTT CASSQVIGDRSNQPQHF
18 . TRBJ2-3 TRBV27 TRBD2 TGTGCCAGCAGTTTATTTCCCTCGGCTAGCGGGGGGAGGAATACGCAGTATTTT CASSLFPSASGGRNTQYF
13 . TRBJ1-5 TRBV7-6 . TGTGCCAGCAGCTCGGAAAGAGGTCAGCCCCAGCATTTT CASSSERGQPQHF
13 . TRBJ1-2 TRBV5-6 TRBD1 TGTGCCAGCAGCCTCGGGACAGCGTATGGCTACACCTTC CASSLGTAYGYTF
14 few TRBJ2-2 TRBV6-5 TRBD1 TGTGCCACCAGAGGGACAGGAACCACCGGGGAGCTGTTTTTT CATRGTGTTGELFF
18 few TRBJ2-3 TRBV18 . TGTGCCAGCTCACCACTCACGAGAGGGGGAGCCCGAACAGATACGCAGTATTTT CASSPLTRGGARTDTQYF
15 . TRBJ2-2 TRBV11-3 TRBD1 TGTGCCAGCAGCTTAAGGGACAGGGGTGGCGGGGAGCTGTTTTTT CASSLRDRGGGELFF
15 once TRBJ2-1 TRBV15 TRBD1 TGTGCCACCAGCGGCGGGACAGGGTCTGGGAATGAGCAGTTCTTC CATSGGTGSGNEQFF
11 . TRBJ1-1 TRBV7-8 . TGTGCCAGCAGTAGGGGCACTGAAGCTTTCTTT CASSRGTEAFF
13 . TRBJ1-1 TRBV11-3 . TGTGCCAGCAGCTTAAGGTATAGCGCTGAAGCTTTCTTT CASSLRYSAEAFF
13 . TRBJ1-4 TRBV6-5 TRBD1 TGTGCCAGCACAGGGGGCGCGGGCGAAAAACTGTTTTTT CASTGGAGEKLFF
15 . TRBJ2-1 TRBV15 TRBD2 TGTGCCACCAGCAGACTAGCGGGGGCCTACAATGAGCAGTTCTTC CATSRLAGAYNEQFF
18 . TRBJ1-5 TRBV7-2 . TGTGCCAGCAGCTCTCGTCCCGGACAACTCAGTCGGGTTCAGCCCCAGCATTTT CASSSRPGQLSRVQPQHF
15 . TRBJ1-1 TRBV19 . TGTGCCAGTAGAAACAGGGAAAGAATGAACACTGAAGCTTTCTTT CASRNRERMNTEAFF
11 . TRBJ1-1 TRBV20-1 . TGCAGTGCTCCCTGGGAGGCGGATGCTTTCTTT CSAPWEADAFF
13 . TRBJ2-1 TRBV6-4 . TGTGCCAGCAGTGACACTAACTACAATGAGCAGTTCTTC CASSDTNYNEQFF
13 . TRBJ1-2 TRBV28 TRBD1 TGTGCCAGCAGGGAGAGCGACAGGGTTGGCTACACCTTC CASRESDRVGYTF
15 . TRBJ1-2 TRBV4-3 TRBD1 TGCGCCAGCAGCCAGAGGGACAGAGCTAACTATGGCTACACCTTC CASSQRDRANYGYTF
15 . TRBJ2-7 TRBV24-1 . TGTGCCACCAGTGATTTGACAGGTAGCTCCTACGAGCAGTACTTC CATSDLTGSSYEQYF